This entry lists 29 T cell receptor beta chains sequenced from one sample in a study of beta chain features in type 1 diabetes. Findings of the study overall: All four CD4+ subsets from Type 1 diabetes patients carried moderately but significantly shorter TCRB CDR3s.

All of the isolated RNA was reverse transcribed, so expressed TCRB transcripts were sequenced. Clones were sequenced by immunoSEQ multiplex PCR, and TCRdb holds only the in-frame ones, with some missing. The sample includes about 650,000 clones, roughly an eighth of them seen just once. No antigen has been identified for these receptors. Sequencing input: naive CD4+ T cells from blood. All receptors derive from a young man with type 1 diabetes.

This clone was counted a few times. The V call is TRBV5-6, the J call TRBJ1-4; D might be TRBD1 (5 bases). CDR3 size: 14 residues. Germline V gives CDR1 SGHDT, CDR2 YYEEEE. Trimming removed 0 bases at V and 8 bases at J, with 11 bases between. The CDR3 sequence: CASSLAGNKEKLFF. In DNA form, the CDR3 reads TGTGCCAGCAGCTTGGCAGGGAACAAAGAAAAACTGTTTTTT.

V is TRBV28 and J is TRBJ1-2, with TRBD1 identical over 12 bases. Trimming removed 5 bases from V and 7 bases from J; junction bases left unmatched: 8. Germline assignment: CDR1 MDHEN and CDR2 SYDVKM. The CDR3 sequence is 15 residues long. The CDR3 protein is CASSPAGTGGSGYTF. In nucleotides, the CDR3 is TGTGCCAGCAGTCCCGCCGGGACAGGGGGCAGTGGCTACACCTTC.

This clone was seen only a few times. The gene calls are TRBV7-2 and TRBJ2-3; D remains unclear. Germline V gene data show CDR1 as SGHTA and CDR2 as FQGNSA. This CDR3 spans 16 amino acids. The germline V and J ends were trimmed by 3 bases and 5 bases, with 18 bases remaining between them. The CDR3 is CASSLPVQSQGDTQYF. The CDR3, as DNA: TGTGCCAGCAGCTTGCCGGTGCAGTCCCAAGGAGATACGCAGTATTTT.

This clone turned up a few times. The chain is built from TRBV6-5 and TRBJ2-5; no firm D call. The CDR3 loop spans 12 amino acids. Deletions cut 4 bases from V and 4 bases from J, with 7 bases between. Germline CDR1 and CDR2: MNHEY and SVGAGI. The DNA of the CDR3 is TGTGCCAGCAGTTCGTCTTCAGAGACCCAGTACTTC. Amino acid sequence: CASSSSSETQYF.

V usage is TRBV14 and J usage is TRBJ1-4; D unresolved. CDR1 and CDR2 (germline): SGHDN, FVKESK. The CDR3 length is 14 residues. The V end was cut by 0 bases, the J end by 7 bases, with 9 bases between. The CDR3 nucleotides are TGTGCCAGCAGCCAAGATAGAGGTTTTGAAAAACTGTTTTTT. Protein sequence: CASSQDRGFEKLFF.

This clone was recorded a few times. J is TRBJ1-3 and V is TRBV2, with D uncertain. The CDR3 has 15 residues. V was clipped by 3 bases and J by 4 bases, with 13 bases between them. Germline V gene sequence: CDR1 SNHLY, CDR2 FYNNEI. The CDR3 nucleotides are TGTGCCAGCAGTGATGGAGAAAGGAGCGGAAACACCATATATTTT. It translates to CASSDGERSGNTIYF.

This clone was picked up a small number of times. This chain connects TRBV29-1 to TRBJ1-4; 7 bases map to TRBD1. Germline-derived CDR1 and CDR2 are SQVTM and ANQGSEA. This CDR3 is 12 amino acids long. Trimming at V came to 4 bases and at J to 6 bases, leaving 2 bases not matched to a gene. CDR3 protein: CSVVTGDEKLFF. The CDR3 DNA reads as TGCAGCGTTGTAACAGGGGATGAAAAACTGTTTTTT.

V and J are TRBV4-1 and TRBJ2-7, with 7 bases fitting TRBD1. CDR1 and CDR2 (germline): MGHRA, YSYEKL. Unmatched junction bases numbered 17, after V lost 4 bases and J lost 2 bases. This CDR3 comprises 18 residues. Here the CDR3 DNA reads TGCGCCAGCAGCCCATCCACGGTCACCGGGACAGTAACCTACGAGCAGTACTTC. It translates to CASSPSTVTGTVTYEQYF.

This clone was counted only a few times. The chain employs TRBV2 and TRBJ2-7; D unclear. CDR3 length equals 15 residues. Trimming cost V 0 bases and J 4 bases, with 13 bases left between them. Germline CDR1 SNHLY, CDR2 FYNNEI. CDR3 in DNA: TGTGCCAGCAGTGAAGCTACCAGGACCGAATACGAGCAGTACTTC. Translation: CASSEATRTEYEQYF.

This clone was picked up a small number of times. This rearrangement joins TRBV15 to TRBJ2-3; 12 bases map to TRBD1. Unmatched junction bases numbered 3, after V lost 5 bases and J lost 6 bases. Germline loops: CDR1 LNHNV, CDR2 YYDKDF (reference sequence). The CDR3 consists of 14 residues. CDR3: CATSLGQGADTQYF. The DNA of the CDR3 is TGTGCCACCAGCCTGGGACAGGGGGCCGATACGCAGTATTTT.

This clone appeared a few times. This sample also contains other DNA sequences that code for the same CDR3. The CDR3 coding sequence is TGTGCCAGCAGCTTTGACTACGAGCAGTACTTC. Amino acid sequence: CASSFDYEQYF. The rearrangement joins TRBV7-2 to TRBJ2-7; the D is unclear. The CDR3 has 11 amino acids. CDR1 is SGHTA and CDR2 is FQGNSA in the germline V gene. V was trimmed by 3 bases and J by 3 bases, leaving 3 bases between them.

V usage is TRBV7-2 and J usage is TRBJ1-5; 7 nucleotides match TRBD1. The CDR3 is 17 amino acids. V was pared by 2 bases and J by 3 bases, with 10 bases of the junction left unmatched. Per the germline V gene, CDR1 is SGHTA and CDR2 is FQGNSA. Written as DNA, the CDR3 is TGTGCCAGCAGCTTAAGTCCAGCCCAGGGGGACAATCAGCCCCAGCATTTT. This codes for CASSLSPAQGDNQPQHF.

This rearrangement joins TRBV28 to TRBJ1-2; D is unclear. The V and J ends lost 5 bases and 5 bases respectively, with 12 bases between them. Germline CDR1 MDHEN, CDR2 SYDVKM. The CDR3 extends over 13 amino acids. This CDR3 is CASSLQRDYGYTF. CDR3 in DNA: TGTGCCAGCAGTCTCCAGAGAGATTATGGCTACACCTTC.

Turning to this clone: The sample carries other DNA sequences with the same CDR3. The chain couples TRBV19 to TRBJ2-7; D not resolved. The CDR3 has 12 amino acids. Germline V gene sequence: CDR1 LNHDA, CDR2 SQIVND (reference sequence). Trimming pared 3 bases from V and 4 bases from J, leaving 7 bases between. Here the CDR3 reads CASSILGYEQYF. CDR3 bases: TGTGCCAGTAGTATTCTTGGGTACGAGCAGTACTTC.

J is TRBJ2-5 and V is TRBV7-2, with D possibly called TRBD1 or TRBD2 (6 bases each). Trimming removed 3 bases at V and 5 bases at J, with 19 bases between. This CDR3 has 16 amino acids. Germline loops: CDR1 SGHTA, CDR2 FQGNSA. CDR3 residues: CASSFLHRGRRETQYF. In nucleotides, the CDR3 is TGTGCCAGCAGCTTTCTGCATAGGGGGAGGAGGGAGACCCAGTACTTC.

This clone was seen only a few times. This rearrangement joins TRBV6-1 to TRBJ1-5, with D hard to call. Trimming took 7 bases from V and 1 from J, leaving 11 bases between them. CDR1 is MNHNS and CDR2 is SASEGT in the germline V gene. The length of the CDR3 is 14 residues. As DNA, the CDR3 is TGTGCCAGCAACCTCGGGGTGAGCAATCAGCCCCAGCATTTT. Translation gives CASNLGVSNQPQHF.

A few counts support this clone. V and J are TRBV5-1 and TRBJ2-3, with D tentatively TRBD2 (6 bases). This CDR3 region has 17 residues. In germline, CDR1 is SGHRS, CDR2 YFSETQ. Trimming left V 5 bases short and J 3 bases short, with 22 bases between. This CDR3 reads CASRRSRDSVGTDTQYF. CDR3 coding DNA: TGCGCCAGCAGGAGATCCCGGGACTCAGTCGGGACAGATACGCAGTATTTT.

This clone was seen more than once but under ten times. This chain connects TRBV7-2 to TRBJ2-1; TRBD1 or TRBD2 may be the D gene (6 bases each). Germline lookup yields CDR1 SGHTA and CDR2 FQGNSA. This CDR3 spans 15 amino acids. The V end lost 2 bases, the J end lost 8 bases, and 16 bases lay between the germline ends. The CDR3: CASSLNLAGEDEQFF. The CDR3 nucleotides are TGTGCCAGCAGCTTAAATTTGGCAGGGGAGGATGAGCAGTTCTTC. The complete variable domain, with remaining parts taken from reference TRBV7-2 and TRBJ2-1, reads GAGVSQSPSNKVTEKGKDVELRCDPISGHTALYWYRQSLGQGLEFLIYFQGNSAPDKSGLPSDRFSAERTGGSVSTLTIQRTQQEDSAVYLCASSLNLAGEDEQFFGPGTRLTVL.

This clone was counted only a few times. The rearrangement joins TRBV29-1 to TRBJ1-5; 9 nucleotides align to TRBD1. There are 14 residues in the CDR3. J lost 5 bases, V lost 7 bases, and 9 bases had no gene match. Germline CDR1 and CDR2: SQVTM and ANQGSEA. The CDR3 nucleotides are TGCAGCGCCCGACAGGGGGGGGCCGATCAGCCCCAGCATTTT. Amino acids: CSARQGGADQPQHF.

There are a few counts of this clone. J is TRBJ2-4 and V is TRBV7-2, with D perhaps assigned TRBD1 or TRBD2 (5 bases each). Germline V gene sequence: CDR1 SGHTA, CDR2 FQGNSA. The CDR3 totals 13 residues. The V and J ends lost 4 bases and 10 bases respectively, with 14 bases between them. CDR3 nucleotides: TGTGCCAGCAGCTCCGGGACCGACTTTATTCAGTACTTC. Its translation: CASSSGTDFIQYF.

The chain carries TRBV29-1 and TRBJ1-5, with 8 bases aligning to TRBD1. V lost 8 bases to trimming and J lost 1 base; unmatched junction nucleotides: 4. The CDR3 consists of 13 residues. Looked up from germline, CDR1 is SQVTM and CDR2 is ANQGSEA. CDR3 nucleotide sequence: TGCAGCATGTCAGGGGGCAGCAATCAGCCCCAGCATTTT. As protein: CSMSGGSNQPQHF.

In regard to this clone: A read error may explain this, as a much larger clone is one base away. DNA of the CDR3: TGTGCCAGCAGCGTAGTAAATGAGCAGTTCTTC. It yields the protein CASSVVNEQFF. The rearrangement uses TRBV9 and TRBJ2-1; D ambiguous. V gave up 0 bases and J gave up 7 bases, with 2 bases separating them. The CDR3 sequence is 11 residues long. Germline V gives CDR1 SGDLS, CDR2 YYNGEE.

This clone was seen a few times. This chain uses TRBV19 with TRBJ1-2; TRBD1 might be the D (6 bases). Trimming pared 7 bases from V and 4 bases from J, leaving 10 bases between. The length of the CDR3 is 12 residues. Germline-derived CDR1 and CDR2 are LNHDA and SQIVND (reference sequence). The CDR3 coding sequence is TGTGCCAGTATCCAGGGGCTCTATGGCTACACCTTC. Its translation: CASIQGLYGYTF.

The chain uses TRBV2 and TRBJ2-1, with D uncertain. This CDR3 region has 11 residues. Germline loops: CDR1 SNHLY, CDR2 FYNNEI. V was pared by 4 bases and J by 8 bases, with 6 bases between. The CDR3 DNA reads TGTGCCAGCAGTGTGAGAGATGAGCAGTTCTTC. It translates to CASSVRDEQFF.

V gene TRBV25-1 combines with J gene TRBJ2-3, with TRBD2 identical over 9 bases. The trim removed 2 bases at V and 0 bases at J, leaving 6 bases unmatched. The germline V gene encodes CDR1 MGHDK and CDR2 SYGVNS. This CDR3 is 17 amino acids long. CDR3 amino acids: CASSEGGLAGSTDTQYF. For the CDR3, the DNA is TGTGCCAGCAGTGAAGGGGGGCTAGCGGGGAGCACAGATACGCAGTATTTT.

V and J are TRBV7-2 and TRBJ1-6; possibly TRBD1 for D (6 bases). This CDR3 has 15 amino acids. V lost 4 bases and J lost 10, with 17 bases in between. Germline V gene lookup returns CDR1 SGHTA and CDR2 FQGNSA. For the CDR3, the DNA is TGTGCCAGCAGCTCAAAGGCTGGGGGCGACTCACCCCTCCACTTT. It yields the protein CASSSKAGGDSPLHF.

The genes are TRBV29-1 and TRBJ2-7; D gene uncertain. Deletions cut 4 bases from V and 3 bases from J, with 7 bases between. The germline gives CDR1 SQVTM, CDR2 ANQGSEA. CDR3 length equals 11 residues. The CDR3 reads CSVGAVYEQYF. DNA for the CDR3: TGCAGCGTTGGGGCGGTCTACGAGCAGTACTTC.

This clone was detected a few times. This chain links TRBV4-3 with TRBJ1-3, with a weak D call TRBD1 (5 bases). The CDR3 extends over 15 amino acids. From germline, CDR1 is LGHNA and CDR2 YSLEER. V lost 0 bases, J lost 2 bases, and 8 bases lay in between. This CDR3 is CASSQDRGAGNTIYF. The CDR3 DNA sequence: TGCGCCAGCAGCCAAGATAGAGGGGCTGGAAACACCATATATTTT.

This clone has a handful of counts. The CDR3 loop reads CASEAGNYGYTF. CDR3 DNA sequence: TGTGCCAGCGAAGCAGGGAACTATGGCTACACCTTC. The chain has TRBV6-6 and TRBJ1-2; tentative D call: TRBD1 (5 bases). This CDR3 spans 12 amino acids. Deletions cut 8 bases from V and 2 bases from J, with 9 bases between. Germline CDR1 MNHNY, CDR2 SVGAGI (reference sequence).